This T cell receptor beta chain was profiled in a study of radiotherapy plus CTLA-4 blockade in lung cancer. There are 13 residues in the CDR3. The V gene lost 4 bases and the J gene lost 6 bases, with 8 bases spanning the gap. The germline V gene has CDR1 SGDLS and CDR2 YYNGEE. Data came from immunoSEQ multiplex PCR; TCRdb stores just in-frame clones and leaves some out. The sample shows approximately 60,000 clones, about 80% of them seen only once. The TCR originated in a human donor with non-small cell lung cancer whose response to radiotherapy plus ipilimumab could not be evaluated. The rearrangement uses TRBV9 and TRBJ2-6, with D uncertain. The sample consisted of peripheral blood, taken from a patient treated with radiotherapy plus ipilimumab. CDR3 DNA sequence: TGTGCCAGCAGCCTATCCGTGGCCAACGTCCTGACTTTC. Its translation is CASSLSVANVLTF.